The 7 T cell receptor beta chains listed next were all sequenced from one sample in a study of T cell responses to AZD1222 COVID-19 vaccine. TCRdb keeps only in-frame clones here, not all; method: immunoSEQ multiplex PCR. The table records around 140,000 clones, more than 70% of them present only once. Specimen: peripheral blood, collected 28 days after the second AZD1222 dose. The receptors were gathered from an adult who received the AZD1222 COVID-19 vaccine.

As DNA, the CDR3 is TGTGCCAGCAGCGCACTAGCGAGAGGGGCAGATACGCAGTATTTT. Translating gives CASSALARGADTQYF. The rearrangement joins TRBV7-2 to TRBJ2-3; 7 nucleotides line up with TRBD2. The CDR3 has 15 residues. Germline lookup yields CDR1 SGHTA and CDR2 FQGNSA. V was clipped by 5 bases and J by 4 bases; unmatched bases: 9.

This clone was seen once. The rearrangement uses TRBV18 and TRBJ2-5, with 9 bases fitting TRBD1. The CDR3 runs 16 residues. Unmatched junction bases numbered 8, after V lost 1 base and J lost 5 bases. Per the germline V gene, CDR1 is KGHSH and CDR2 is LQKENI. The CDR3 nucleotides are TGTGCCAGCTCACCACTTACAGGGGGCGTATCGGAGACCCAGTACTTC. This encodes CASSPLTGGVSETQYF.

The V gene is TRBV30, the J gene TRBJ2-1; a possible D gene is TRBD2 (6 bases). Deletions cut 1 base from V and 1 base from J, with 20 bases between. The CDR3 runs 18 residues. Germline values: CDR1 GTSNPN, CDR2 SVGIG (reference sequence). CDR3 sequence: CAWSGLLGGGRSYNEQFF. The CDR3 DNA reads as TGTGCCTGGAGTGGCTTACTCGGTGGAGGGAGATCCTACAATGAGCAGTTCTTC. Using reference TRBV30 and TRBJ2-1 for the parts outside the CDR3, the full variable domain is SQTIHQWPATLVQPVGSPLSLECTVEGTSNPNLYWYRQAAGRGLQLLFYSVGIGQISSEVPQNLSASRPQDRQFILSSKKLLLSDSGFYLCAWSGLLGGGRSYNEQFFGPGTRLTVL.

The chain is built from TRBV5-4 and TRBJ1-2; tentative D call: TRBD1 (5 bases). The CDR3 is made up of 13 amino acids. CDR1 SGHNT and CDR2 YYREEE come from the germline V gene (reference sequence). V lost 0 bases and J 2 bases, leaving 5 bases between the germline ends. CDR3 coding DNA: TGTGCCAGCAGCTTGGAGGGGAACTATGGCTACACCTTC. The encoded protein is CASSLEGNYGYTF. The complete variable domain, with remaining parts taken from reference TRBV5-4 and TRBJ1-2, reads ETGVTQSPTHLIKTRGQQVTLRCSSQSGHNTVSWYQQALGQGPQFIFQYYREEENGRGNFPPRFSGLQFPNYSSELNVNALELDDSALYLCASSLEGNYGYTFGSGTRLTVV.

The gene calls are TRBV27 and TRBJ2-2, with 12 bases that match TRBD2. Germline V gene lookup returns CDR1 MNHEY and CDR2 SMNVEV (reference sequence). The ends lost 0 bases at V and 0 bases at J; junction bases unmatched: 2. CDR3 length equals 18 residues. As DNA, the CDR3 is TGTGCCAGCAGTTTATCTGGGACTAGCGGGCCGAACACCGGGGAGCTGTTTTTT. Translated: CASSLSGTSGPNTGELFF.

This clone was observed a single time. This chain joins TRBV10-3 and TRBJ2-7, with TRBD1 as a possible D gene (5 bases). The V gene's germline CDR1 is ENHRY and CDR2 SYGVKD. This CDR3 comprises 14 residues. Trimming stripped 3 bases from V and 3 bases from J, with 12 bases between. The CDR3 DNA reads TGTGCCATCAGTGACAGGGCGAAACTCTACGAGCAGTACTTC. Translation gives CAISDRAKLYEQYF.

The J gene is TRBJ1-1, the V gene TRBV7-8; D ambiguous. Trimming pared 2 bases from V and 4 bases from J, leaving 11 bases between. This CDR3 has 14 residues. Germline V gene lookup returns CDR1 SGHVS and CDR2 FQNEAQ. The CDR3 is CASSLLGKTTEAFF. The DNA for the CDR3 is TGTGCCAGCAGCTTACTAGGGAAAACCACTGAAGCTTTCTTT.